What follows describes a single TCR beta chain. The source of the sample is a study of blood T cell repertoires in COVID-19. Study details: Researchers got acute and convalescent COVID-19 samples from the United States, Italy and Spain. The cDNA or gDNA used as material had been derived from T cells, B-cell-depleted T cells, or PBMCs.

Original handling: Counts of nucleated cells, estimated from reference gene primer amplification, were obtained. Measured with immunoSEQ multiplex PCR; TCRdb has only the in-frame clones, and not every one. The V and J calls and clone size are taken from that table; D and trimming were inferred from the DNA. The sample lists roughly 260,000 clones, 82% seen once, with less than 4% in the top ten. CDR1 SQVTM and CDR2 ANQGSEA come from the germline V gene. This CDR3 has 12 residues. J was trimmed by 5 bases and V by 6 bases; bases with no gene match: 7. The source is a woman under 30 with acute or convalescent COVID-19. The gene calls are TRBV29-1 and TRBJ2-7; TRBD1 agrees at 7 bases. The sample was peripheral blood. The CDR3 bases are TGCAGCGTGATCCAGGGGGTCCACGAGCAGTACTTC. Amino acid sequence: CSVIQGVHEQYF.